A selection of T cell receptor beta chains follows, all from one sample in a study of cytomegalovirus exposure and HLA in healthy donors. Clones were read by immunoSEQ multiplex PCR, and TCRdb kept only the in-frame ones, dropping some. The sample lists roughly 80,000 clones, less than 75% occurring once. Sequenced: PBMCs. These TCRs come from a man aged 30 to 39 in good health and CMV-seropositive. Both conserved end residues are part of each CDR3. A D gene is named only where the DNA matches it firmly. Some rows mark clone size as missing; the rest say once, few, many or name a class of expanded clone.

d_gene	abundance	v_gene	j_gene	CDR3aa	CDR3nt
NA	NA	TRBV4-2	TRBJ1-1	CASSEELQGQTEAFF	TGTGCCAGCAGCGAAGAGCTGCAGGGTCAGACTGAAGCTTTCTTT
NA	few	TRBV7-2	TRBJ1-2	CASRGGGRGYTF	TGTGCCAGCAGAGGCGGGGGCCGGGGCTACACCTTC
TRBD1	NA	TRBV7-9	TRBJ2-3	CASSPRRQGVVTDTQYF	TGTGCCAGCAGCCCCCGCCGACAGGGGGTTGTTACTGATACGCAGTATTTT
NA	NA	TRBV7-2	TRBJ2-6	CASKRTPGANVLTF	TGTGCCAGCAAACGGACTCCGGGGGCCAACGTCCTGACTTTC
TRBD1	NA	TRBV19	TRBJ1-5	CASSIDEGAGARQPQHF	TGTGCCAGTAGTATAGATGAGGGGGCAGGGGCCCGACAGCCCCAGCATTTT
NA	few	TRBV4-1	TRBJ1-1	CASSQRSTRVDTEAFF	TGCGCCAGCAGCCAGAGGAGTACGAGGGTGGACACTGAAGCTTTCTTT
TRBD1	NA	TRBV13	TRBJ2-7	CASSFGVPGQGYYEQYF	TGTGCCAGCAGCTTTGGAGTGCCGGGACAGGGTTATTACGAGCAGTACTTC
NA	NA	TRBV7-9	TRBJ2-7	CASSLGPRGYEQYF	TGTGCCAGCAGCTTAGGTCCCAGGGGATACGAGCAGTACTTC
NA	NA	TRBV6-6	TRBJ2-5	CASSSALNGGETQYF	TGTGCCAGCAGTTCGGCCTTAAATGGGGGGGAGACCCAGTACTTC
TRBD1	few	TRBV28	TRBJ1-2	CASSLWGRGRRNYGYTF	TGTGCCAGCAGTTTATGGGGCAGGGGGCGCAGAAACTATGGCTACACCTTC
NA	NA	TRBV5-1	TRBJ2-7	CASSIPDGVYEQYF	TGCGCCAGCAGCATCCCGGACGGGGTCTACGAGCAGTACTTC
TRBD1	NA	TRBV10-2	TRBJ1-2	CASSESGQLYGYTF	TGCGCCAGCAGTGAGTCGGGACAGCTTTATGGCTACACCTTC
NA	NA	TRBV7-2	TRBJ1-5	CASRPDTRSNQPQHF	TGTGCCAGCAGGCCGGACACCCGAAGCAATCAGCCCCAGCATTTT
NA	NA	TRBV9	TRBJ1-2	CASSPPPLGYTF	TGTGCCAGCAGCCCCCCCCCTTTGGGCTACACCTTC
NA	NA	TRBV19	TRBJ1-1	CASSSTGYTEAFF	TGTGCCAGTAGTTCTACAGGGTATACTGAAGCTTTCTTT
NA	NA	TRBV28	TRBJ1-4	CASRYYRATNEKLFF	TGTGCCAGCAGATACTACCGGGCAACTAATGAAAAACTGTTTTTT
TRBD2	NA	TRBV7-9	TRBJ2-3	CASSLSSGRASDTQYF	TGTGCCAGCAGCTTATCTAGCGGGAGGGCGTCAGATACGCAGTATTTT
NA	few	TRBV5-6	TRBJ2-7	CASSLGDNYEQYF	TGTGCCAGCAGCTTAGGTGACAACTACGAGCAGTACTTC
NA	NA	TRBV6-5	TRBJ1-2	CASSYSIRSYGYTF	TGTGCCAGCAGTTACTCGATCAGGTCCTATGGCTACACCTTC
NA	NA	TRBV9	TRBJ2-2	CASSLLGTSGELFF	TGTGCCAGCAGCTTACTTGGGACTTCCGGGGAGCTGTTTTTT
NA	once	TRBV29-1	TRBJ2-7	CSVLGLGKNEQYF	TGCAGCGTTCTGGGACTGGGAAAGAACGAGCAGTACTTC
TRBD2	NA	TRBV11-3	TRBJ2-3	CASSPVGTSGRARYTQYF	TGTGCCAGCAGCCCCGTCGGGACTAGCGGGAGGGCACGATATACGCAGTATTTT